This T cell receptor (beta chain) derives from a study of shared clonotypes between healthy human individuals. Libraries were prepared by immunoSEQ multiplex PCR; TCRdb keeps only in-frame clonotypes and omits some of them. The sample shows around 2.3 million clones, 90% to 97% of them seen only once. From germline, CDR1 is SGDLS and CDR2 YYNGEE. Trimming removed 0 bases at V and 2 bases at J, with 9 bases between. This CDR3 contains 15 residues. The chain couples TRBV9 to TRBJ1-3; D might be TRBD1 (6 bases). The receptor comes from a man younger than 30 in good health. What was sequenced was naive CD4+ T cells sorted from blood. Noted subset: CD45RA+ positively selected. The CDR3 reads CASSVGQAPGNTIYF. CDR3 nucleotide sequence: TGTGCCAGCAGCGTAGGACAGGCACCTGGAAACACCATATATTTT.